The rows below give T cell receptor beta chains drawn from one sample of a study of shared clonotypes between healthy human individuals. Assay: immunoSEQ multiplex PCR; the TCRdb copy retains only in-frame clones and omits some. The sample consists of about a million clones, about 77% of them appearing once. Sequenced input: memory CD4+ T cells sorted from blood. The receptors stem from a young man in good health. Both conserved end residues are part of each CDR3. A D gene is named only where the DNA matches it firmly. Clone size, where shown, is once, few, many, or a class for clones that have expanded.

TRBV18	15	NA	TRBD1	TRBJ2-2	CASSPRQGNTGELFF	TGTGCCAGCTCACCTCGACAGGGGAACACCGGGGAGCTGTTTTTT
TRBV5-1	17	NA	TRBD2	TRBJ2-2	CASSLAPGSGSAGELFF	TGCGCCAGCAGCTTGGCCCCCGGGAGCGGGAGTGCCGGGGAGCTGTTTTTT
TRBV11-2	15	once	NA	TRBJ2-6	CASATRDRNPNVLTF	TGTGCCAGCGCAACCCGGGACCGGAACCCGAACGTCCTGACTTTC
TRBV18	15	NA	NA	TRBJ1-5	CASSPRGDGNQPQHF	TGTGCCAGCTCACCACGAGGGGATGGCAATCAGCCCCAGCATTTT
TRBV18	14	NA	TRBD1	TRBJ1-2	CASSPPETGFGYTF	TGTGCCAGCTCACCACCGGAGACAGGGTTTGGCTACACCTTC
TRBV6-1	15	NA	NA	TRBJ1-2	CASSVDRDPQRGYTF	TGTGCCAGCAGTGTAGACCGGGACCCCCAGCGGGGCTACACCTTC
TRBV7-2	14	NA	NA	TRBJ2-2	CASSTRGATGELFF	TGTGCCAGCAGCACCCGGGGCGCCACCGGGGAGCTGTTTTTT
TRBV6-1	18	once	TRBD1	TRBJ2-6	CASSGKDRYRPGANVLTF	TGTGCCAGCAGTGGAAAGGACAGGTATAGGCCTGGGGCCAACGTCCTGACTTTC
TRBV2	12	NA	NA	TRBJ2-7	CASRRTGSEQYF	TGTGCCAGCAGGAGAACAGGGTCCGAGCAGTACTTC
TRBV13	15	NA	TRBD2	TRBJ2-5	CASSLNAGGGETQYF	TGTGCCAGCAGCTTAAATGCGGGAGGGGGAGAGACCCAGTACTTC
TRBV5-8	14	NA	TRBD1	TRBJ1-2	CASSTGQASYGYTF	TGTGCCAGCAGCACAGGACAGGCTTCCTATGGCTACACCTTC
TRBV6-6	14	NA	TRBD1	TRBJ1-4	CASSPGQGGEKLFF	TGTGCCAGCAGTCCGGGACAGGGAGGCGAAAAACTGTTTTTT
TRBV5-1	13	NA	NA	TRBJ2-3	CASSEPGADTQYF	TGCGCCAGCAGCGAACCAGGGGCAGATACGCAGTATTTT
TRBV19	16	NA	NA	TRBJ2-3	CASSIDRSGSTDTQYF	TGTGCCAGTAGTATAGATCGGTCAGGAAGCACAGATACGCAGTATTTT
TRBV7-2	15	NA	TRBD2	TRBJ2-5	CASSLLYGLAETQYF	TGTGCCAGCAGCTTACTCTATGGACTAGCGGAGACCCAGTACTTC
TRBV28	13	NA	NA	TRBJ2-5	CASSLPGPETQYF	TGTGCCAGCAGTTTACCCGGCCCGGAGACCCAGTACTTC
TRBV7-9	15	NA	TRBD1	TRBJ1-3	CASSWTGTAGNTIYF	TGTGCCAGCAGCTGGACGGGGACAGCTGGAAACACCATATATTTT
TRBV9	13	NA	NA	TRBJ1-1	CASSVAEGTGTFF	NA
TRBV6-1	13	few	NA	TRBJ1-1	CASLGGIGTEAFF	TGTGCCAGCCTGGGAGGAATTGGCACTGAAGCTTTCTTT
TRBV7-2	15	few	TRBD2	TRBJ2-3	CASSLWGRVTDTQYF	TGTGCCAGCAGCTTATGGGGGAGGGTAACAGATACGCAGTATTTT
TRBV5-1	15	few	TRBD1	TRBJ2-3	CASSLYRGPADTQYF	TGCGCCAGCAGCTTGTACAGGGGGCCCGCAGATACGCAGTATTTT
TRBV2	14	NA	TRBD1	TRBJ2-7	CASSIQGTPYEQYF	TGTGCCAGCAGTATACAGGGGACCCCCTACGAGCAGTACTTC
TRBV5-1	17	NA	TRBD2	TRBJ2-1	CASSWVTSGRKNNEQFF	TGCGCCAGCAGCTGGGTGACTAGCGGGAGGAAGAACAATGAGCAGTTCTTC
TRBV5-6	14	many	NA	TRBJ1-2	CASSFSGSNYGYTF	TGTGCCAGCAGCTTTTCAGGGAGTAACTATGGCTACACCTTC
TRBV7-2	16	NA	NA	TRBJ2-6	CASSLGRNSGANVLTF	TGTGCCAGCAGCTTAGGACGGAACTCTGGGGCCAACGTCCTGACTTTC
TRBV4-3	14	NA	NA	TRBJ2-3	CASSQVVGTDTQYF	TGCGCCAGCAGCCAAGTAGTAGGTACAGATACGCAGTATTTT
TRBV2	13	NA	TRBD2	TRBJ2-5	CAIIAGAGETQYF	TGTGCCATCATAGCGGGGGCGGGCGAGACCCAGTACTTC
TRBV6-6	16	NA	TRBD2	TRBJ2-1	CASSYPLAGTYNEQFF	TGTGCCAGCAGTTACCCACTAGCGGGTACTTACAATGAGCAGTTCTTC
TRBV5-1	14	NA	NA	TRBJ1-2	CASSPGLGTYGYTF	TGCGCCAGCAGCCCCGGTCTCGGGACTTATGGCTACACCTTC
TRBV4-1	16	NA	TRBD1	TRBJ1-4	CASRIQGALTNEKLFF	TGCGCCAGCAGGATACAGGGGGCGTTGACTAATGAAAAACTGTTTTTT